The 10 T cell receptor beta chains listed next were all sequenced from one sample in a study of shared clonotypes between healthy human individuals. The assay was immunoSEQ multiplex PCR, and TCRdb's table has in-frame clones only and misses some. Among 90,000 to 150,000 clones listed, around 68% were seen once. The sample taken for sequencing was memory CD8+ T cells sorted from blood. The subset denotes: CD45RO+ cells pooled with CCR7-negative TemRA cells. Receptor source: a woman in her twenties or thirties in good health.

The chain is built from TRBV7-9 and TRBJ2-7; 8 bases agree with TRBD2. V shed 3 bases, J shed 0 bases, and the junction held 4 bases outside the gene matches. Germline lookup yields CDR1 SEHNR and CDR2 FQNEAQ (reference sequence). This CDR3 contains 15 residues. CDR3 region: CASSLDTSGSYEQYF. DNA of the CDR3: TGTGCCAGCAGCTTGGATACTAGCGGCTCCTACGAGCAGTACTTC.

The chain combines TRBV28 with TRBJ2-1; D unclear. Trimming removed 5 bases at V and 4 bases at J, with 18 bases between. The CDR3 consists of 16 residues. Germline CDR1 and CDR2: MDHEN and SYDVKM. Here the CDR3 reads CASSPGYSGLYNEQFF. The CDR3 DNA is TGTGCCAGCAGTCCCGGATACAGTGGGCTATACAATGAGCAGTTCTTC. The variable domain in full, with the rest retrieved from reference TRBV28 and TRBJ2-1, is DVKVTQSSRYLVKRTGEKVFLECVQDMDHENMFWYRQDPGLGLRLIYFSYDVKMKEKGDIPEGYSVSREKKERFSLILESASTNQTSMYLCASSPGYSGLYNEQFFGPGTRLTVL.

This sequence joins TRBV7-2 and TRBJ2-5; TRBD2 matches at 11 bases. The germline CDR1 and CDR2 sequences are SGHTA and FQGNSA. Germline trimming cut 3 bases from V and 3 bases from J; bases unmatched to any gene: 6. The CDR3 has 16 amino acids. The DNA for the CDR3 is TGTGCCAGCAGCTTCGCACCGGGACTAGCGGAAGAGACCCAGTACTTC. Amino acid sequence: CASSFAPGLAEETQYF.

This chain uses TRBV9 with TRBJ1-1; a weak D match, TRBD1 (5 bases). The germline CDR1 and CDR2 sequences are SGDLS and YYNGEE. V was pared by 0 bases and J by 10 bases, with 16 bases between. There are 14 residues in the CDR3. The CDR3 coding sequence is TGTGCCAGCAGCGTAGCCGGGACGCCGGTTGGAGCTTTCTTT. Its translation: CASSVAGTPVGAFF.

The V and J genes are TRBV7-8 and TRBJ2-3; 8 bases align to TRBD2. This CDR3 comprises 16 residues. V gave up 5 bases and J gave up 2 bases; unmatched junction bases: 9. In germline, CDR1 is SGHVS, CDR2 FQNEAQ. The CDR3 region is CASSRDIAGNTDTQYF. The CDR3 DNA is TGTGCCAGCAGCCGTGACATAGCGGGGAACACAGATACGCAGTATTTT.

The chain joins TRBV10-3 to TRBJ1-1; no clear D. Germline loops: CDR1 ENHRY, CDR2 SYGVKD. CDR3 length: 14 amino acids. V was pared by 3 bases and J by 0 bases, with 8 bases between. CDR3 amino acids: CAISDLTVNTEAFF. The CDR3 coding sequence is TGTGCCATCAGTGATTTAACAGTGAACACTGAAGCTTTCTTT.

The V and J genes are TRBV12-5 and TRBJ2-7; 8 bases fit TRBD1. The CDR3 length is 12 residues. J was trimmed by 5 bases and V by 9 bases; bases with no gene match: 6. The germline gives CDR1 LGHNT, CDR2 FRNRAP. CDR3 nucleotide sequence: TGTGCTAGCTCGGGACAGGACGACGAGCAGTACTTC. Encoded protein: CASSGQDDEQYF.

This sequence joins TRBV4-1 and TRBJ2-7; TRBD1 is a possible D gene (6 bases). V lost 3 bases and J lost 4, with 19 bases in between. The CDR3 covers 16 residues. The V gene's germline CDR1 is MGHRA and CDR2 YSYEKL. CDR3 bases: TGCGCCAGCAGCCACGCACCGGGACACCGGACGTACGAGCAGTACTTC. This translates into CASSHAPGHRTYEQYF.

V is TRBV30 and J is TRBJ2-7; D possibly corresponds to TRBD2 (6 bases). V was shortened by 0 bases and J by 2 bases, with 17 bases between the two germline ends. Germline CDR1 is GTSNPN and CDR2 is SVGIG (reference sequence). The CDR3 spans 16 residues. The CDR3 DNA follows: TGTGCCTGGAGTGTACTTCGCGGGGCTCGGGCCTACGAGCAGTACTTC. It encodes CAWSVLRGARAYEQYF. The entire variable domain, with the rest obtained from reference TRBV30 and TRBJ2-7, is as follows: SQTIHQWPATLVQPVGSPLSLECTVEGTSNPNLYWYRQAAGRGLQLLFYSVGIGQISSEVPQNLSASRPQDRQFILSSKKLLLSDSGFYLCAWSVLRGARAYEQYFGPGTRLTVT.

Here the CDR3 reads CATLVRGRFYEQYF. The CDR3 DNA sequence: TGTGCCACCCTGGTGAGGGGGCGATTCTACGAGCAGTACTTC. The chain carries TRBV2 and TRBJ2-7, with TRBD1 identical over 7 bases. After removal of 10 bases from V and 3 bases from J, the junction contained 12 bases not matched to a gene. Germline loops: CDR1 SNHLY, CDR2 FYNNEI. The CDR3 runs 14 residues.